The rows below give T cell receptor beta chains drawn from one sample of a study of cytotoxic CD8 clonotypes in ibrutinib-treated CLL. Sequenced by immunoSEQ multiplex PCR; TCRdb stores in-frame clones only, minus some. The sample comprises more than 150,000 clones, approximately 72% of which are singletons, and roughly 13% rests with the top ten. Here the sequenced sample was PBMCs, taken after 24 months of ibrutinib treatment. Every receptor here comes from a human donor with chronic lymphocytic leukemia. The CDR3 runs from the conserved cysteine through the conserved F or W. Each record gives: D gene, J gene, V gene, CDR3 protein. A D gene is named only where the DNA matches it firmly.

D gene: -
J gene: TRBJ2-7
V gene: TRBV7-9
CDR3 protein: CASSLEVVEQYF

D gene: TRBD1
J gene: TRBJ1-3
V gene: TRBV28
CDR3 protein: CASGSHSGGGNTIYF

D gene: TRBD2
J gene: TRBJ2-5
V gene: TRBV5-4
CDR3 protein: CASSAAGLATQETQYF

D gene: -
J gene: TRBJ2-3
V gene: TRBV4-1
CDR3 protein: CASSQEERPSTDTQYF

D gene: TRBD2
J gene: TRBJ2-1
V gene: TRBV9
CDR3 protein: CASSPGTSGYNEQFF

D gene: -
J gene: TRBJ2-2
V gene: TRBV25-1
CDR3 protein: CASSDRGRSGELFF

D gene: TRBD2
J gene: TRBJ2-3
V gene: TRBV5-1
CDR3 protein: CASSLGLAGSTDTQYF

D gene: -
J gene: TRBJ1-5
V gene: TRBV6-6
CDR3 protein: CASTRSRGGNQPQHF

D gene: -
J gene: TRBJ1-5
V gene: TRBV20-1
CDR3 protein: CSARVKNSQHF

D gene: TRBD1
J gene: TRBJ2-7
V gene: TRBV5-1
CDR3 protein: CASSERTGGSYEQYF

D gene: -
J gene: TRBJ1-1
V gene: TRBV19
CDR3 protein: CASSIDGRALTEAFF

D gene: TRBD1
J gene: TRBJ1-1
V gene: TRBV29-1
CDR3 protein: CSLQGGGIRTEAFF

D gene: -
J gene: TRBJ1-1
V gene: TRBV29-1
CDR3 protein: CSVGHSVEAFF

D gene: TRBD1
J gene: TRBJ1-2
V gene: TRBV7-2
CDR3 protein: CASSSGDSHGYTF

D gene: -
J gene: TRBJ1-5
V gene: TRBV28
CDR3 protein: CASRRDRYSNQPQHF

D gene: -
J gene: TRBJ1-2
V gene: TRBV11-2
CDR3 protein: CASSLDPARSLYGYTF

D gene: TRBD2
J gene: TRBJ2-3
V gene: TRBV7-3
CDR3 protein: CASSRRLAGGNTDTQYF

D gene: TRBD1
J gene: TRBJ2-7
V gene: TRBV18
CDR3 protein: CASSSGTGTGYEQYF

D gene: TRBD2
J gene: TRBJ2-3
V gene: TRBV19
CDR3 protein: CASSMGLAGAGDTQYF

D gene: TRBD1
J gene: TRBJ1-5
V gene: TRBV15
CDR3 protein: CATSRAGTGGYNQPQHF

D gene: TRBD2
J gene: TRBJ2-2
V gene: TRBV9
CDR3 protein: CASSSQGTSEAGELFF

D gene: TRBD2
J gene: TRBJ2-7
V gene: TRBV5-4
CDR3 protein: CASSSRLAGAYEQYF

D gene: -
J gene: TRBJ1-2
V gene: TRBV6-1
CDR3 protein: CASIWEGQLYGYTF

D gene: TRBD2
J gene: TRBJ2-7
V gene: TRBV11-3
CDR3 protein: CASSFRGGPTWEQYF

D gene: -
J gene: TRBJ1-3
V gene: TRBV9
CDR3 protein: CASSLSGISGNTIYF

D gene: -
J gene: TRBJ2-2
V gene: TRBV4-2
CDR3 protein: CASRRGQSANTGELFF

D gene: TRBD2
J gene: TRBJ2-2
V gene: TRBV7-3
CDR3 protein: CASSLLAGVNTGELFF

D gene: -
J gene: TRBJ2-5
V gene: TRBV7-8
CDR3 protein: CASSPDLVGETQYF

D gene: -
J gene: TRBJ2-7
V gene: TRBV2
CDR3 protein: CASTLRPYEQYF

D gene: -
J gene: TRBJ2-1
V gene: TRBV7-2
CDR3 protein: CASSLEGWQPEQFF

D gene: -
J gene: TRBJ2-7
V gene: TRBV6-5
CDR3 protein: CASSYPTGTGPGEQYF

D gene: -
J gene: TRBJ1-2
V gene: TRBV4-3
CDR3 protein: CASSQDLKPVFSTF

D gene: TRBD2
J gene: TRBJ2-1
V gene: TRBV5-4
CDR3 protein: CASSFAGVSLGNEQFF

D gene: -
J gene: TRBJ2-5
V gene: TRBV9
CDR3 protein: CASSVGGSLLETQYF

D gene: TRBD2
J gene: TRBJ2-7
V gene: TRBV27
CDR3 protein: CASSWSGGAEQYF

D gene: -
J gene: TRBJ1-1
V gene: TRBV7-2
CDR3 protein: CASSAGRGGMNTEAFF

D gene: -
J gene: TRBJ1-5
V gene: TRBV7-9
CDR3 protein: CASSLRGDQPQHF

D gene: -
J gene: TRBJ1-3
V gene: TRBV29-1
CDR3 protein: CSGHDRTGNTIYF

D gene: -
J gene: TRBJ2-5
V gene: TRBV7-3
CDR3 protein: CASSSQMGETQYF

D gene: -
J gene: TRBJ1-1
V gene: TRBV29-1
CDR3 protein: CSGRIGGLNTEAFF

D gene: -
J gene: TRBJ2-7
V gene: TRBV10-3
CDR3 protein: CAISFRTETYEQYF

D gene: TRBD2
J gene: TRBJ2-7
V gene: TRBV27
CDR3 protein: CASSPTAGRVYEQYF

D gene: TRBD1
J gene: TRBJ2-2
V gene: TRBV6-4
CDR3 protein: CASRQGSFTGELFF

D gene: -
J gene: TRBJ1-1
V gene: TRBV27
CDR3 protein: CASSLVGENTEAFF